The sequence of this TCR beta chain was determined in a study of shared clonotypes between healthy human individuals. V was clipped by 4 bases and J by 5 bases; unmatched bases: 8. The CDR3 length is 14 residues. Germline CDR1 reads SGHDT; CDR2 reads YYEEEE. The naive CD8 subset, CD45RO-negative cells positively selected for CCR7, excluded terminally differentiated effector memory CD45RA+ cells. Clones were sequenced by immunoSEQ multiplex PCR, and TCRdb holds only the in-frame ones, with some missing. The sample shows about 2 million clones, about 95% of them seen only once. What was sequenced was naive CD8+ T cells sorted from blood. The chain joins TRBV5-6 to TRBJ2-7, with 8 bases fitting TRBD1. This sequence originates from a man aged 18 to 30 in good health. CDR3 region: CASSVQTGAHEQYF. The CDR3 coding sequence is TGTGCCAGCAGCGTACAGACAGGGGCCCACGAGCAGTACTTC.